This T cell receptor (beta chain) was captured in a study of cytomegalovirus exposure and HLA in healthy donors. Study-level information: In a later analysis, it was reported that the 120 validation repertoires had been produced on the same platform as the 690 or so repertoires belonging to the first cohort.

The data were produced by immunoSEQ multiplex PCR, yet TCRdb's version contains in-frame clones alone and is incomplete. The sample includes about 130,000 clones, approximately 94% of them seen just once. The sequence came from a woman aged 18 to 35 in good health and CMV-seronegative. Sequencing was done on a sample of PBMCs.

CDR3 in DNA: TGTGCCAGCAGCCAGGGTTTCAACACTGAAGCTTTCTTT. Translation gives CASSQGFNTEAFF. V and J are TRBV6-5 and TRBJ1-1, with a possible D match to TRBD1 (5 bases). The length of the CDR3 is 13 residues. CDR1 MNHEY and CDR2 SVGAGI come from the germline V gene. Trimming removed 6 bases at V and 2 bases at J, with 10 bases between.